Presented here are 24 T cell receptor beta chains from one specimen sequenced in a study of identifying expanded T cells in peripheral blood. Clones were read by immunoSEQ multiplex PCR, and TCRdb kept only the in-frame ones, dropping some. Of 70,000 or so clones in the sample, roughly 88% are singletons; the top ten hold 3% to 4%. The specimen sequenced was blood. These receptors were obtained from a person aged 18 to 75 in good health.

The chain couples TRBV29-1 to TRBJ2-3; no clear D gene. In germline, CDR1 is SQVTM, CDR2 ANQGSEA. The CDR3 consists of 12 residues. Trimming left V 6 bases short and J 1 base short, with 8 bases between. The CDR3 here is CSVTDGTDTQYF. DNA for the CDR3: TGCAGCGTGACGGATGGCACAGATACGCAGTATTTT.

The chain employs TRBV7-6 and TRBJ1-3, with D possibly matching TRBD1 (6 bases). V dropped 5 bases and J dropped 0 bases, with 23 bases sitting between them. Per the germline V gene, CDR1 is SGHVS and CDR2 is FNYEAQ. The CDR3 covers 19 residues. CDR3 residues: CASSPNRQGPISSGNTIYF. CDR3 nucleotide sequence: TGTGCCAGCAGCCCCAACCGGCAGGGGCCAATAAGCTCTGGAAACACCATATATTTT.

DNA for the CDR3: TGTGCCAGCATCAAGCGGGGGGTCTATGGCTACACCTTC. As protein: CASIKRGVYGYTF. The chain is built from TRBV28 and TRBJ1-2, with TRBD1 as a possible D gene (5 bases). CDR3 length: 13 amino acids. Trimming stripped 7 bases from V and 4 bases from J, with 13 bases between. Per the germline V gene, CDR1 is MDHEN and CDR2 is SYDVKM.

The rearrangement uses TRBV9 and TRBJ2-2; tentative D call: TRBD2 (5 bases). Per germline, CDR1 SGDLS and CDR2 YYNGEE. The CDR3 is 14 amino acids. The V end was cut by 0 bases, the J end by 6 bases, with 9 bases between. CDR3 protein: CASSVAAEAGELFF. The DNA of the CDR3 is TGTGCCAGCAGCGTAGCTGCGGAGGCCGGGGAGCTGTTTTTT.

The chain carries TRBV21-1 and TRBJ2-3; the table names TRBD1, a call not compared with the DNA. TRBV21-1 constitutes a pseudogene. CDR3 length: 16 residues. Here the CDR3 reads CASSKRVRAGEDTQYF. Written as DNA, the CDR3 is TGTGCCAGCAGCAAAAGGGTGCGGGCAGGGGAAGATACGCAGTATTTT.

The rearrangement joins TRBV7-9 to TRBJ2-7; D gene unclear. The CDR3 is made up of 14 amino acids. The V and J ends lost 7 bases and 5 bases respectively, with 18 bases between them. CDR1 is SEHNR and CDR2 is FQNEAQ in the germline V gene (reference sequence). Written as DNA, the CDR3 is TGTGCCAGCACCCGCCAGACCGGTGGGAACGAGCAGTACTTC. Encoded protein: CASTRQTGGNEQYF.

This chain joins TRBV18 and TRBJ2-5, with D perhaps TRBD2 (6 bases). This CDR3 has 13 residues. Germline lookup yields CDR1 KGHSH and CDR2 LQKENI. V lost 5 bases, J lost 2 bases, and 9 bases lay in between. This CDR3 reads CASSAGLQETQYF. The CDR3, as DNA: TGTGCCAGCTCAGCGGGACTTCAAGAGACCCAGTACTTC.

The chain joins TRBV21-1 to TRBJ2-4; the DNA was not used to check the table's D call, TRBD1. TRBV21-1 is marked as a pseudogene. This CDR3 is built from 18 residues. CDR3 in amino acids: CASPTGHQYQLAKNIQYF. The CDR3 nucleotides read TGTGCCAGCCCGACAGGGCACCAATACCAACTAGCCAAAAACATTCAGTACTTC.

J is TRBJ2-5 and V is TRBV5-1; maybe TRBD2 (5 bases). From germline, CDR1 is SGHRS and CDR2 YFSETQ. V was shortened by 3 bases and J by 1 base, with 10 bases between the two germline ends. The CDR3 sequence is 14 residues long. The CDR3 nucleotides are TGCGCCAGCAGCTCGGTGGCGGGCCAAGAGACCCAGTACTTC. It codes for CASSSVAGQETQYF.

The rearrangement joins TRBV18 to TRBJ1-3; no reliable D call. This CDR3 region has 17 residues. The V gene's germline CDR1 is KGHSH and CDR2 LQKENI. V dropped 2 bases and J dropped 2 bases, with 16 bases sitting between them. CDR3 in amino acids: CASSPRVPQATGNTIYF. The CDR3 DNA sequence: TGTGCCAGCTCACCAAGGGTACCGCAGGCGACTGGAAACACCATATATTTT.

The chain employs TRBV2 and TRBJ1-2; D is unclear. CDR3 length: 13 residues. In germline, CDR1 is SNHLY, CDR2 FYNNEI. V shed 6 bases and J shed 5 bases, with 13 bases lying between them. In DNA, the CDR3 is TGTGCCAGCAGAGAGACTGATTCTTATGGCTACACCTTC. Protein sequence: CASRETDSYGYTF.

The chain recombines TRBV5-1 with TRBJ2-5; D not resolved. The germline gives CDR1 SGHRS, CDR2 YFSETQ. The CDR3 runs 13 residues. V was cut by 1 base and J by 1 base, with 5 bases left in between. CDR3 loop: CASSLTFQETQYF. DNA of the CDR3: TGCGCCAGCAGCTTGACATTCCAAGAGACCCAGTACTTC.

This clone was detected once. This sequence joins TRBV10-3 and TRBJ1-1; D not resolved. V lost 0 bases, J lost 4 bases, and 9 bases lay in between. This CDR3 is 14 amino acids long. The germline CDR1 and CDR2 sequences are ENHRY and SYGVKD. CDR3 residues: CAISESGGATEAFF. The CDR3 nucleotides are TGTGCCATCAGTGAGTCGGGTGGCGCCACTGAAGCTTTCTTT.

The chain has TRBV5-1 and TRBJ2-3; TRBD1 is a possible D gene (6 bases). Trimming took off 1 base at V and 1 base at J, with 13 bases between the two ends. The CDR3 length is 16 residues. Germline V gives CDR1 SGHRS, CDR2 YFSETQ. The CDR3 DNA reads TGCGCCAGCAGCTTGAGAAGAGGGGGACGCACAGATACGCAGTATTTT. It is translated as CASSLRRGGRTDTQYF.

The genes are TRBV5-6 and TRBJ2-7; 9 bases are shared with TRBD1. The CDR3 loop spans 14 amino acids. J gave up 3 bases and V 4 bases, and 5 bases lay outside the gene matches. The germline V gene has CDR1 SGHDT and CDR2 YYEEEE. CDR3 sequence: CASSGGTGIYEQYF. The CDR3 DNA is TGTGCCAGCAGCGGAGGGACAGGGATCTACGAGCAGTACTTC.

The V and J genes are TRBV4-3 and TRBJ2-5, with D possibly TRBD1 on 5 matching bases. Trimming pared 0 bases from V and 3 bases from J, leaving 8 bases between. CDR3 length: 14 amino acids. The germline CDR1 and CDR2 sequences are LGHNA and YSLEER. This CDR3 is CASSQEGREETQYF. The CDR3 nucleotides are TGCGCCAGCAGCCAAGAGGGGCGCGAAGAGACCCAGTACTTC.

This rearrangement joins TRBV5-1 to TRBJ2-7; no clear D. Germline CDR1 SGHRS, CDR2 YFSETQ. CDR3 length equals 14 residues. Trimming took 1 base from V and 1 from J, leaving 9 bases between them. CDR3 sequence reads: CASSLSADSYEQYF. As DNA, the CDR3 is TGCGCCAGCAGCTTGTCGGCAGATTCCTACGAGCAGTACTTC.

The chain couples TRBV30 to TRBJ1-2; D is possibly TRBD1 (6 bases). V lost 3 bases and J lost 6, with 8 bases in between. CDR3 size: 11 residues. CDR1 GTSNPN and CDR2 SVGIG come from the germline V gene (reference sequence). CDR3 in DNA: TGTGCCTGGAGGGCAGGGGATGGCTACACCTTC. It is translated as CAWRAGDGYTF.

This rearrangement joins TRBV9 to TRBJ2-3, with a tentative D call TRBD2 (5 bases). Germline CDR1 and CDR2: SGDLS and YYNGEE. V lost 1 base to trimming and J lost 5 bases, with 11 bases between them. The CDR3 is 14 residues long. The CDR3 reads CASSVTTGEDTQYF. The CDR3 DNA reads TGTGCCAGCAGCGTAACCACCGGGGAAGATACGCAGTATTTT.

This rearrangement joins TRBV9 to TRBJ1-2, with D unresolved. This CDR3 has 12 amino acids. In germline, CDR1 is SGDLS, CDR2 YYNGEE. Between the trimmed V and J ends, which lost 3 bases and 7 bases, there was a span of 10 bases. CDR3 DNA sequence: TGTGCCAGCAGCGATTGGGTCGGTGGCTACACCTTC. This sequence encodes CASSDWVGGYTF.

The V call is TRBV9, the J call TRBJ1-4; D gene uncertain. The CDR3 consists of 15 residues. From germline, CDR1 is SGDLS and CDR2 YYNGEE. V gave up 0 bases and J gave up 8 bases, with 14 bases separating them. CDR3 sequence (DNA): TGTGCCAGCAGCGTAGGTGGTGGGAGGACCGAAAAACTGTTTTTT. It is translated as CASSVGGGRTEKLFF.

This chain uses TRBV27 with TRBJ1-2; TRBD1 matches at 7 bases. Germline V gene data show CDR1 as MNHEY and CDR2 as SMNVEV (reference sequence). The CDR3 has 16 amino acids. The J segment lost 5 bases and the V segment lost 2 bases, leaving 11 bases of the junction unmatched. CDR3 amino acids: CASSLKSPTGSYGYTF. DNA for the CDR3: TGTGCCAGCAGTTTAAAAAGTCCGACAGGGTCGTATGGCTACACCTTC.

The chain is built from TRBV27 and TRBJ2-7, with D uncertain. Looked up from germline, CDR1 is MNHEY and CDR2 is SMNVEV (reference sequence). The CDR3 runs 15 residues. The germline V and J ends were trimmed by 6 bases and 0 bases, with 15 bases remaining between them. The chain's CDR3 is CASRRTAVTSYEQYF. In DNA form, the CDR3 reads TGTGCCAGCAGGAGAACGGCGGTGACCTCCTACGAGCAGTACTTC.

V gene TRBV19 combines with J gene TRBJ1-5; unclear D gene. This CDR3 has 15 residues. The V end was cut by 2 bases, the J end by 5 bases, with 13 bases between. Germline V gene data show CDR1 as LNHDA and CDR2 as SQIVND (reference sequence). CDR3 sequence reads: CASSISSAYDQPQHF. DNA for the CDR3: TGTGCCAGTAGTATATCCTCGGCATACGATCAGCCCCAGCATTTT.